The T cell receptor beta chain described here comes from a study of blood T cell repertoires in COVID-19. Study overall: The United States, Italy and Spain provided the acute and convalescent COVID-19 samples. Sources were T cells, B-cell-depleted T cells, or PBMCs; the material itself was cDNA or gDNA.

The V end lost 2 bases, the J end lost 0 bases, and 7 bases lay between the germline ends. Germline assignment: CDR1 LGHDT and CDR2 YNNKEL (reference sequence). The CDR3 covers 14 residues. Using immunoSEQ multiplex PCR, the repertoire was profiled, and TCRdb retains in-frame clones only, with some absent. The sample includes 400,000 to 550,000 clones, 70% to 90% of them seen just once. Sequenced input: PBMCs or T cells enriched from blood (not recorded which). The rearrangement joins TRBV3-1 (or the pseudogene TRBV3-2) to TRBJ1-1, with D unresolved. The sequence derives from a woman in her late teens or twenties with acute COVID-19. The chain's CDR3 is CASSQYSLNTEAFF. Here the CDR3 DNA reads TGTGCCAGCAGCCAATATTCGTTGAACACTGAAGCTTTCTTT.